The 18 T cell receptor beta chains presented below share a single source sample, sequenced in a study of metastatic and nonmetastatic thyroid tumors. TCRdb re-clonotyped the PCR reads through MiXCR. This sample has several thousand clones, with under 35% found just once. No patient received treatment before thyroid surgery. Sequences were obtained from tumor tissue. The receptors were sampled from a male donor with papillary thyroid cancer or a benign thyroid nodule (not recorded which). Some clones in this sample may be carry-over from other donors' samples.

The V and J genes are TRBV20-1 and TRBJ2-1; 10 nucleotides line up with TRBD2. Germline assignment: CDR1 DFQATT and CDR2 SNEGSKA (reference sequence). Trimming took 1 base from V and 7 from J; bases not matched to a gene: 7. CDR3 length: 15 residues. CDR3 residues: CSARALAGVWNEQFF. Written as DNA, the CDR3 is TGCAGTGCTAGAGCCCTAGCGGGAGTGTGGAATGAGCAGTTCTTC.

The chain recombines TRBV5-1 with TRBJ2-3; D may match TRBD1 or TRBD2 (5 bases each). Germline values: CDR1 SGHRS, CDR2 YFSETQ. The CDR3 sequence is 16 residues long. Trimming removed 0 bases from V and 3 bases from J, with 14 bases in between. The CDR3: CASSLGGTVVTDTQYF. For the CDR3, the DNA is TGCGCCAGCAGCTTGGGGGGGACGGTGGTTACAGATACGCAGTATTTT.

This clone was detected a few times. This sequence joins TRBV27 and TRBJ1-5, with D possibly matching TRBD1 (5 bases). The CDR3 length is 16 residues. Germline CDR1 and CDR2: MNHEY and SMNVEV (reference sequence). V lost 1 base, J lost 0 bases, and 10 bases lay in between. The CDR3, as DNA: TGTGCCAGCAGTTTATTTGGGGGGTATAGCAATCAGCCCCAGCATTTT. Amino acid sequence: CASSLFGGYSNQPQHF.

In its sample, this clone was seen a few times. The rearrangement uses TRBV28 and TRBJ2-7, with D uncertain. V lost 6 bases and J lost 7, with 16 bases in between. The CDR3 spans 13 residues. The germline V gene encodes CDR1 MDHEN and CDR2 SYDVKM. CDR3 protein: CASRRQSYGEQYF. The CDR3, as DNA: TGTGCCAGCAGGCGACAATCTTACGGGGAGCAGTACTTC.

This clone has a handful of counts. The genes are TRBV6-1 and TRBJ2-7; D is perhaps TRBD1 or TRBD2 (6 bases each). Trimming shortened V by 0 bases and J by 7 bases, and 16 bases separated the two germline ends. Germline values: CDR1 MNHNS, CDR2 SASEGT. CDR3 length: 15 amino acids. DNA for the CDR3: TGTGCCAGCAGTGAAGCGGAGGGGGGAGCCAAAGAGCAGTACTTC. Protein product: CASSEAEGGAKEQYF.

The chain combines TRBV12-3 or TRBV12-4 with TRBJ1-3; TRBD1 aligns across 7 bases. Losses at the gene ends were 3 bases for V and 1 base for J; bases not matched to a gene: 6. The CDR3 spans 16 residues. The chain's CDR3 is CASSFDRALSGNTIYF. The CDR3 DNA follows: TGTGCCAGCAGTTTCGACAGGGCGTTATCTGGAAACACCATATATTTT.

This rearrangement joins TRBV20-1 to TRBJ2-7, with D maybe TRBD2 (6 bases). The CDR3 extends over 15 amino acids. V lost 1 base to trimming and J lost 2 bases, with 15 bases between them. Germline V CDR1 and CDR2: DFQATT, SNEGSKA (reference sequence). CDR3 DNA: TGCAGTGCTAGAGTTTCGGAGGGCCTACCCTACGAGCAGTACTTC. This gives the protein CSARVSEGLPYEQYF.

The table lists this clone with a few counts. This rearrangement joins TRBV6-4 to TRBJ1-2; D call uncertain. This CDR3 spans 15 amino acids. V lost 3 bases and J 3 bases, leaving 14 bases between the germline ends. Germline V gene sequence: CDR1 MRHNA, CDR2 SNTAGT. The CDR3 nucleotides are TGTGCCAGCAGTGAAGTGGCGGGCGGCCACTATGGCTACACCTTC. It translates to CASSEVAGGHYGYTF.

This clone was observed a few times. CDR3 nucleotides: TGTGCCACCAGCCCGGGACAGGGGGCGGGTCAAGAGACCCAGTACTTC. Translation gives CATSPGQGAGQETQYF. The chain combines TRBV24-1 with TRBJ2-5; 12 positions match TRBD1. V lost 7 bases and J lost 2; bases outside the gene matches: 7. CDR1 and CDR2 from the germline V gene are KGHDR and SFDVKD. This CDR3 has 16 residues.

This clone appeared once. V is TRBV20-1 and J is TRBJ1-2, with D possibly being TRBD1 (5 bases). There are 12 residues in the CDR3. Per the germline V gene, CDR1 is DFQATT and CDR2 is SNEGSKA (reference sequence). Between the trimmed V and J ends, which lost 6 bases and 8 bases, there was a span of 16 bases. CDR3 bases: TGCAGTGCCGAAACCCGGGGGAGAGGCTACACCTTC. Its translation is CSAETRGRGYTF.

The chain combines TRBV5-1 with TRBJ1-1; possible D gene TRBD1, 6 bases. CDR1 and CDR2 from the germline V gene are SGHRS and YFSETQ. Trimming stripped 0 bases from V and 1 base from J, with 19 bases between. This CDR3 is built from 18 residues. CDR3 sequence (DNA): TGCGCCAGCAGCTTGGTCTCCGGGGGGCGCACAGGGAACACTGAAGCTTTCTTT. Translating gives CASSLVSGGRTGNTEAFF.

CDR3 nucleotides: TGCAGTGCTAGGGAGGGGAGATGGACCGGGGAGCTGTTTTTT. Translation: CSAREGRWTGELFF. The rearrangement links TRBV20-1 to TRBJ2-2; maybe TRBD2 (6 bases). The CDR3 spans 14 residues. CDR1 DFQATT and CDR2 SNEGSKA come from the germline V gene (reference sequence). Trimming left V 3 bases short and J 5 bases short, with 13 bases between.

This clone has a count of ten or more. The V gene is TRBV4-1, the J gene TRBJ2-7; 9 nucleotides align to TRBD1. CDR3 length: 18 residues. Germline CDR1 and CDR2: MGHRA and YSYEKL. Losses at the gene ends were 1 base for V and 5 bases for J; bases not matched to a gene: 15. CDR3 region: CASSQGTLRDRVPNEQYF. The CDR3 DNA follows: TGCGCCAGCAGCCAAGGGACCCTCCGGGACAGGGTCCCTAACGAGCAGTACTTC.

The V gene is TRBV18, the J gene TRBJ2-7; tentatively, D is TRBD1 or TRBD2 (6 bases each). CDR1 and CDR2 from the germline V gene are KGHSH and LQKENI. V was pared by 2 bases and J by 6 bases, with 14 bases between. CDR3 length: 14 residues. Written as DNA, the CDR3 is TGTGCCAGCTCACCATATGCAGGGGAGGCCGAGCAGTACTTC. It encodes CASSPYAGEAEQYF.

This clone was seen a handful of times. The chain links TRBV5-1 to TRBJ2-7; 10 bases align to TRBD2. The CDR3 length is 15 residues. In germline, CDR1 is SGHRS, CDR2 YFSETQ. The junction had 3 bases not matched to a gene; V was cut back by 0 bases and J by 3 bases. CDR3 sequence: CASSLEASGGYEQYF. CDR3 nucleotide sequence: TGCGCCAGCAGCTTGGAAGCTAGCGGGGGCTACGAGCAGTACTTC.

By sample share, this clone is large (0.1 to 1%). V usage is TRBV27 and J usage is TRBJ2-5; TRBD1 might be the D (6 bases). Trimming removed 5 bases at V and 0 bases at J, with 16 bases between. Germline assignment: CDR1 MNHEY and CDR2 SMNVEV (reference sequence). The length of the CDR3 is 16 residues. CDR3 sequence: CASSPSPGTYQETQYF. The DNA for the CDR3 is TGTGCCAGCAGTCCCTCCCCCGGGACATACCAAGAGACCCAGTACTTC.

The chain joins TRBV5-1 to TRBJ2-7, with D perhaps TRBD1 (6 bases). Germline V gives CDR1 SGHRS, CDR2 YFSETQ. Trimming pared 3 bases from V and 0 bases from J, leaving 16 bases between. The CDR3 has 16 amino acids. The CDR3 region has the DNA TGCGCCAGCAGCTCCGGGACACCCTCGAGCTCCTACGAGCAGTACTTC. Translated: CASSSGTPSSSYEQYF.

This clone was found a few times. The V and J genes are TRBV6-6 and TRBJ2-1; D perhaps matches TRBD2 (6 bases). Germline values: CDR1 MNHNY, CDR2 SVGAGI (reference sequence). The CDR3 spans 16 residues. Trimming cost V 0 bases and J 5 bases, with 14 bases left between them. The chain's CDR3 is CASSYSTGRSNNEQFF. The CDR3, as DNA: TGTGCCAGCAGTTACTCTACCGGGAGATCCAACAATGAGCAGTTCTTC.